The TCR beta chain under discussion was sequenced for a study of beta chain features in type 1 diabetes. Comments on this clone: Its specificity is unknown.

A CD45RO/CCR7/CD25/CD127/CD95/CD27 panel sorted naive, central memory, regulatory and stem cell-like memory CD4+ cells. The CDR3 is 15 amino acids. V was clipped by 4 bases and J by 3 bases; unmatched bases: 5. The V gene's germline CDR1 is LNHDA and CDR2 SQIVND (reference sequence). General study findings and limits: The study left unresolved whether HLA type influences TCRB rearrangement. It was among patients, rather than healthy donors, that naive, central memory and Treg TCRB repertoires appeared more similar. Shortening that was moderate but significant affected the TCRB CDR3s of Type 1 diabetes patients in all four CD4+ subsets. Reads derived from cDNA could over-represent cells showing high TCR expression.

Isolated RNA was reverse transcribed in full, so expressed TCRB transcripts were sequenced. Sequenced by immunoSEQ multiplex PCR; TCRdb stores in-frame clones only, minus some. This sample carries roughly 160,000 clones, approximately 7.8% of them seen once, and the ten largest clones take 0.94%. The genes are TRBV19 and TRBJ2-2, with 7 bases lining up with TRBD1. The source material was central memory CD4+ T cells from blood. The sequence derives from a woman in her 40s with type 1 diabetes. The CDR3 is CASSTNRGYTGELFF. As DNA, the CDR3 is TGTGCCAGTAGTACGAACAGGGGATACACCGGGGAGCTGTTTTTT.